The present T cell receptor beta chain was sequenced within a study of beta chain features in type 1 diabetes. The study's findings and limits: TCRB CDR3s from Type 1 diabetes patients were moderately but significantly shorter in all four CD4+ subsets.

As to this clone: The antigen is undetermined.

Germline V gene data show CDR1 as SGHRS and CDR2 as YFSETQ. Trimming left V 3 bases short and J 7 bases short, with 11 bases between. There are 14 residues in the CDR3. Investigators reverse transcribed all isolated RNA, so they sequenced expressed TCRB transcripts. The protocol was immunoSEQ multiplex PCR, while the TCRdb copy is restricted to in-frame clones and leaves out a portion. The data show 350,000 to 450,000 clones, around 12% seen once. Sorting with CD45RO/CCR7/CD25/CD127/CD95/CD27 yielded naive, central memory, regulatory and stem-like memory CD4+ cells. Over 95% purity was reached by all sorted populations.

Source material: naive CD4+ T cells from blood. The clonotype comes from a woman in her late teens or twenties with type 1 diabetes. The rearrangement links TRBV5-1 to TRBJ1-6; D is uncertain. The CDR3 coding sequence is TGCGCCAGCAGCTACTCGGGGAACAATTCACCCCTCCACTTT. This translates into CASSYSGNNSPLHF. Together with reference TRBV5-1 and TRBJ1-6, the CDR3 gives the full variable domain: KAGVTQTPRYLIKTRGQQVTLSCSPISGHRSVSWYQQTPGQGLQFLFEYFSETQRNKGNFPGRFSGRQFSNSRSEMNVSTLELGDSALYLCASSYSGNNSPLHFGNGTRLTVT.